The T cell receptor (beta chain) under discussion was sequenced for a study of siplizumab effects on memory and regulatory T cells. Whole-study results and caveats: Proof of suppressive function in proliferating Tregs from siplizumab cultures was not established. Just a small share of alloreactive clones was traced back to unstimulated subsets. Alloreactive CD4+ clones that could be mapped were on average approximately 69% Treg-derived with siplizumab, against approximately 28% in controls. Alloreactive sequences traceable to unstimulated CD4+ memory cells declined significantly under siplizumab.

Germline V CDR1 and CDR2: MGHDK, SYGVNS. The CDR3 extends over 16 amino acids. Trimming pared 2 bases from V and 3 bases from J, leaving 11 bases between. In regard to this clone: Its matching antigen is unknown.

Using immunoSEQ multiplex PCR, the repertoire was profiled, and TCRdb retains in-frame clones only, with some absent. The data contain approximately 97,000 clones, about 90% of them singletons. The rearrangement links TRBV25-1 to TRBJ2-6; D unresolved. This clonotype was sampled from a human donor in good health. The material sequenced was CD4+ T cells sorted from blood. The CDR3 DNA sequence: TGTGCCAGCAGTGAAGGGCAGGTCGTTGGGGCCAACGTCCTGACTTTC. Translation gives CASSEGQVVGANVLTF.